The sequence of this TCR beta chain was determined in a study of beta chain features in type 1 diabetes (dated by TCRdb to the late 2010s). The study in broad terms: Patients and healthy donors did not differ in mean age, gender distribution, total cell number or subset yield. A total of 85 million to 140 million sorted cells were examined across all samples, and a strong correlation was observed between cell number per subset and RNA yield. In the study, recently diagnosed type 1 diabetes patients and matched healthy donors were compared on the TCRB repertoires of their sorted circulating CD4+ T cell subsets. Whereas all 30 or so donors provided naive and central memory subsets, regulatory and stem cell-like memory subsets were isolated from just 8 patients and roughly 8 healthy donors.

A single peripheral blood draw of 90 to 150 mL on average was collected from each donor into heparinised tubes. Naive, central memory, regulatory and stem cell-like memory CD4+ T cells were sorted on a BD FACSAria II using a panel including CD45RO, CCR7, CD25, CD127, CD95 and CD27. A purity above 98% was achieved for all sorted populations. PBMCs were isolated immediately by Lymphoprep density gradient centrifugation and stained directly without culture. Samples were stained and sorted in pairs, with one healthy donor and one patient per experiment, so that batch effects were minimized. In this sample, this clone turned up a few times. Its antigen is currently not known. The sample holds no much larger clone one base away, and base qualities are not on file. The High Capacity cDNA Reverse Transcription Kit was used to reverse transcribe all of the isolated RNA, meaning that expressed TCRB transcripts were what got sequenced. Deep immunoSEQ sequencing was performed on naive, central memory and regulatory T cell samples, with an average of roughly 4 million total reads per sample. Sorted cells were lysed in RLT buffer and RNA was extracted with DNase-treated RNeasy Micro or Mini kits, depending on cell number. Each cell subset was processed on its own to prevent cross-contamination, while patient and healthy donor samples were processed together. TCRB sequences were amplified from cDNA with the immunoSEQ multiplex PCR, producing 87-bp fragments spanning the CDR3 region. Sequencing of the amplicons was performed on the Illumina HiSeq platform. The authors processed their data as follows. PCR bias was computationally corrected using synthetic template baselines, reads within Hamming distance 2 were collapsed, and singletons that could not be merged were discarded. Reads were aligned to IMGT to assign V, D and J genes, CDR3 length, and insertions or deletions at six rearrangement sites. Clonotype counts were normalized to sorted cell number within each subset before computing true diversity and Gini coefficients with the tcR R package. Repertoire sharing was quantified using the overlap coefficient calculated on TCRB nucleotide sequences. Out-of-frame TCRB sequences from naive cells were analyzed to stand in for the pre-selection repertoire. TCRdb holds this immuneACCESS table with in-frame rearrangements only. Some clones are missing; in checked studies, unresolved V genes explain under half, and the rest has no known cause. D and trimming were read from the DNA, whereas the V and J calls and clone size are those reported in that table. The sample profile shows 390,000 or so clones; 11% to 15% of them were found once. The top ten constitute less than 0.04% of the sample.

Taken from the germline V gene (reference sequence), the CDR1 and CDR2 loops are LNHDA and SQIVND. V is pared back by 2 bases and J by 3 bases, with 11 bases lying between the germline termini. The CDR3 sequence holds 14 residues, the cysteine and valine included. The retained sequence is limited to the CDR3, 42 bases, with the frame set at the first base. Study-wide findings and limitations: At VDJ recombination sites, type 1 diabetes patients had fewer insertions and more deleted nucleotides, which implies abnormalities in thymic rearrangement. HLA sub-analyses involved small numbers of individuals, so any influence of HLA type on TCRB rearrangement remained unresolved. Sequencing cDNA rather than genomic DNA could over-represent highly expressing activated cells, although activation and CD3 levels did not differ between groups. The naive, central memory and regulatory TCRB repertoires appeared to resemble one another more closely among patients than among healthy donors. Type 1 diabetes patients showed a moderate but significant shortening of TCRB CDR3 length in all four CD4+ subsets. Shorter templates might have been favored by PCR, but patient and control samples were amplified and corrected together, so both groups would have been affected equally by any skew.

The V and J segments used are TRBV19 and TRBJ2-7; the D gene lacks a confident call. Source material: naive CD4+ T cells from blood. Taken with the paper, the label for cell subset or site translates to: true naive CD4+ T cells. The receptor's source is a man younger than 45 in good health. The CDR3 has the sequence CASSISFGNYEQYV. In nucleotides, the sequence is TGTGCCAGTAGTATATCGTTCGGCAACTACGAGCAGTACGTC.